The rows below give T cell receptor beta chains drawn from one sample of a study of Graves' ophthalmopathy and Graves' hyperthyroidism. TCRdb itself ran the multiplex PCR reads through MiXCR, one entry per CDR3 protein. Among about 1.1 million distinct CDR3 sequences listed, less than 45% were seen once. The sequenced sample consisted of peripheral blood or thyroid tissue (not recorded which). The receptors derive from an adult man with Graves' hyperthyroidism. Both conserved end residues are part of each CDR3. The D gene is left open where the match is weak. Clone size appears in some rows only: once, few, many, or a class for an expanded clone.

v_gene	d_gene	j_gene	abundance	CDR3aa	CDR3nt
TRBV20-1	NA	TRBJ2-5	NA	CSARAGVGQETQYF	TGCAGTGCTAGAGCGGGAGTGGGACAAGAGACCCAGTACTTC
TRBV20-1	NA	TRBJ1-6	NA	CSAGVGAYNSPLHF	TGCAGTGCTGGGGTTGGAGCCTATAATTCACCCCTCCACTTT
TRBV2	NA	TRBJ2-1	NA	CASNSLDEQFF	TGTGCCAGCAATAGTTTAGATGAGCAGTTCTTC
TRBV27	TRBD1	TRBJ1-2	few	CASGPGDRRNYGYTF	TGTGCCAGCGGGCCCGGGGACAGGAGAAACTATGGCTACACCTTC
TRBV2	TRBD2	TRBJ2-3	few	CASRKAGAPTDTQYF	TGTGCCAGCAGGAAAGCGGGAGCTCCTACAGATACGCAGTATTTT
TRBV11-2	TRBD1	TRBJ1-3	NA	CASSSDRGTGNTIYF	TGTGCCAGCAGCTCGGACAGGGGAACTGGAAACACCATATATTTT
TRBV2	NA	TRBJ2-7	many	CASRVDGAEQYF	TGTGCCAGCAGAGTAGACGGGGCCGAGCAGTACTTC
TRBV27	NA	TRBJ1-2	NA	CASSLGPGAEGYGYTF	TGTGCCAGCAGCCTAGGGCCGGGGGCGGAAGGGTATGGCTACACCTTC
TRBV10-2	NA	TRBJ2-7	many	CASSDAGRINYEQYF	TGCGCCAGCAGCGATGCGGGACGGATCAACTACGAGCAGTACTTC
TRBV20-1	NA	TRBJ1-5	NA	CSALEDTNQPQHF	TGCAGTGCCCTCGAGGACACCAATCAGCCCCAGCATTTT
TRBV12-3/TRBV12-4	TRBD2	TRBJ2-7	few	CATGDYLYEQYF	TGTGCCACCGGGGACTATCTCTACGAGCAGTACTTC
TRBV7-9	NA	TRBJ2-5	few	CASSSGGPFQETQYF	TGTGCCAGCAGCAGCGGTGGACCTTTCCAAGAGACCCAGTACTTC
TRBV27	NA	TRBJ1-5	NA	CASSFRMAQPQHF	TGTGCCAGCAGTTTCCGTATGGCTCAGCCCCAGCATTTT
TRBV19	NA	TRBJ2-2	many	CASSISGSNTGELFF	TGTGCCAGTAGTATATCGGGCAGTAACACCGGGGAGCTGTTTTTT
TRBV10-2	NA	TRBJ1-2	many	CASSGQEGGYGYTF	TGCGCCAGCAGTGGGCAGGAGGGCGGCTATGGCTACACCTTC
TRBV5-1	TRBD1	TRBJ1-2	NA	CASSSRPGQGAPGYTF	TGCGCCAGCAGCTCCCGCCCTGGACAGGGGGCGCCCGGCTACACCTTC
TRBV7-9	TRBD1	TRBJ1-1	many	CASSLQGAGDTEAFF	TGTGCCAGCAGCCTACAGGGGGCTGGGGACACTGAAGCTTTCTTT
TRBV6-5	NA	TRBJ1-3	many	CASTGVSGNTIYF	TGTGCCAGCACCGGCGTCTCTGGAAACACCATATATTTT
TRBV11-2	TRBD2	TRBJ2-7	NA	CASSLSHTSGRAYEQYF	TGTGCCAGCAGCTTATCTCACACCTCCGGGAGGGCCTACGAGCAGTACTTC
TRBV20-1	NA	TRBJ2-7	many	CSVGVTGAGGEQYF	TGCAGTGTGGGTGTTACGGGGGCCGGGGGAGAGCAGTACTTC
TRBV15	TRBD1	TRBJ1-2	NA	CATCSVAGGNYGYTF	TGTGCCACCTGCAGCGTGGCAGGGGGCAACTATGGCTACACCTTC
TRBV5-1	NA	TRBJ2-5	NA	CASSLMGQGSGETQYF	TGCGCCAGCAGCTTGATGGGGCAGGGAAGTGGAGAGACCCAGTACTTC
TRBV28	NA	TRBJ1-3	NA	CASGSGRGANTIYF	TGTGCCAGCGGTTCCGGCAGGGGCGCAAACACCATATATTTT
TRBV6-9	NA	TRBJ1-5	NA	CASSEILGGNQLQHF	TGTGCCAGCAGTGAGATCCTGGGGGGAAATCAGCTCCAGCATTTT
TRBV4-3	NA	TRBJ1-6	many	CASSQVSGAVNSPLHF	TGCGCCAGCAGCCAAGTTTCAGGCGCCGTCAATTCACCCCTCCACTTT